Shown below are 16 T cell receptor beta chains from a single sample sequenced in a study of identical twins listed by TCRdb under 2016. The library was produced with 5' RACE. The sequencing machine was an Illumina HiSeq 2000. The public reads were reprocessed in TCRdb via fastp at Q25 and MiXCR, keeping in-frame beta chains. Each record represents a unique CDR3 protein, reported with the most common genes and DNA among its rows. Across this sample there are 1.5 million to 2 million distinct CDR3 sequences, with around a third seen only once. About 0.27% of the sample lies in the top ten. Sequencing was carried out using cord blood. Receptors were obtained from a newborn girl in good health.

In its sample, this clonotype was seen a few times. The rearrangement links TRBV18 to TRBJ2-7, with unresolved D. The V gene's germline CDR1 is KGHSH and CDR2 LQKENI. CDR3 size: 15 residues. The V and J ends lost 1 base and 1 base respectively, with 11 bases between them. CDR3 protein: CASSPRQSISYEQYF. CDR3 in DNA: TGTGCCAGCTCACCACGGCAGTCTATTTCCTACGAGCAGTACTTC.

This clonotype showed up just a few times. This rearrangement joins TRBV10-3 to TRBJ2-6; 9 positions match TRBD1. Unmatched junction bases numbered 6, after V lost 4 bases and J lost 2 bases. The germline CDR1 and CDR2 sequences are ENHRY and SYGVKD. The CDR3 covers 17 residues. This CDR3 is CAISGDRGVTGANVLTF. CDR3 nucleotide sequence: TGTGCCATCAGTGGAGACAGGGGGGTAACTGGGGCCAACGTCCTGACTTTC.

V is TRBV6-1 and J is TRBJ2-1, with 9 bases aligning to TRBD1. Germline CDR1 MNHNS, CDR2 SASEGT. The CDR3 totals 12 residues. V lost 6 bases and J lost 15; bases outside the gene matches: 9. CDR3 nucleotides: TGTGCCAGCAGGGGGACAGGGCGGATGGGGTTCTTC. This translates into CASRGTGRMGFF.

The rearrangement uses TRBV20-1 and TRBJ2-1; 7 bases match TRBD2. In germline, CDR1 is DFQATT, CDR2 SNEGSKA (reference sequence). V gave up 2 bases and J gave up 4 bases; unmatched junction bases: 8. This CDR3 contains 15 residues. The CDR3 here is CSARRYSSGYNEQFF. CDR3 DNA: TGCAGTGCTAGAAGGTACTCTAGCGGATACAATGAGCAGTTCTTC.

This clonotype was counted only a few times. The chain is built from TRBV19 and TRBJ2-7; 7 bases agree with TRBD2. V lost 4 bases, J lost 3 bases, and 6 bases stayed unmatched. This CDR3 is 14 amino acids long. Germline lookup yields CDR1 LNHDA and CDR2 SQIVND (reference sequence). CDR3 DNA: TGTGCCAGTAGTAGAAGCGGGACCCTCTACGAGCAGTACTTC. Translating gives CASSRSGTLYEQYF.

A remark on this clonotype: The junction departs from the called germline gene at one end, perhaps through a read error. The V call is TRBV5-1, the J call TRBJ2-1, with D possibly being TRBD1 (6 bases). Germline V gene sequence: CDR1 SGHRS, CDR2 YFSETQ. The CDR3 consists of 14 residues. CDR3 nucleotides: TGCGCCAGGAGCTTGGGGGACAACTACAATGAGCAGTTCTTC. This translates into CARSLGDNYNEQFF.

The chain employs TRBV7-8 and TRBJ2-3; 13 bases match TRBD2. Germline assignment: CDR1 SGHVS and CDR2 FQNEAQ. This CDR3 has 16 amino acids. The ends lost 5 bases at V and 5 bases at J; junction bases unmatched: 7. CDR3 protein: CASSPGTSGAGDTQYF. The CDR3 DNA sequence: TGTGCCAGCAGCCCCGGGACTAGCGGGGCAGGAGATACGCAGTATTTT.

This clonotype has a handful of counts. V usage is TRBV6-2 or TRBV6-3 and J usage is TRBJ1-2; 7 bases map to TRBD1. Germline V lookup: CDR1 MNHEY, CDR2 SVGEGT. The V gene end was trimmed by 2 bases and the J gene end by 6 bases; junction bases not matched to a gene: 6. The CDR3 is 14 residues long. CDR3 protein: CASSYLGTDNGYTF. The CDR3 DNA follows: TGTGCCAGCAGTTACCTCGGGACAGATAATGGCTACACCTTC.

This clonotype has just a few counts. The chain carries TRBV20-1 and TRBJ2-7; D is ambiguous. The CDR3 runs 15 residues. The germline gives CDR1 DFQATT, CDR2 SNEGSKA (reference sequence). Trimming pared 4 bases from V and 0 bases from J, leaving 16 bases between. CDR3 loop: CSAIGTVGSSYEQYF. CDR3 DNA: TGCAGTGCTATAGGAACGGTGGGTAGCTCCTACGAGCAGTACTTC.

A word on this clonotype: This could be a read error, since a much larger clone is one nucleotide away. CDR3 protein: CASGLNAAYTQYF. The DNA of the CDR3 is TGTGCCAGCGGCCTAAATGCGGCATATACGCAGTATTTT. The chain joins TRBV13 to TRBJ2-3; no clear D gene. CDR1 is PRHDT and CDR2 is FYEKMQ in the germline V gene (reference sequence). The germline V and J ends were trimmed by 8 bases and 7 bases, with 16 bases remaining between them. The CDR3 extends over 13 amino acids.

This clonotype was observed at least ten times. V gene TRBV5-1 combines with J gene TRBJ2-3; D is uncertain. The V and J ends lost 0 bases and 4 bases respectively, with 6 bases between them. CDR1 SGHRS and CDR2 YFSETQ come from the germline V gene. CDR3 length: 13 amino acids. This CDR3 reads CASSLAASDTQYF. DNA for the CDR3: TGCGCCAGCAGCTTGGCTGCGTCAGATACGCAGTATTTT.

J is TRBJ2-5 and V is TRBV11-2, with 11 nucleotides matching TRBD2. The junction had 19 bases not matched to a gene; V was cut back by 0 bases and J by 13 bases. The CDR3 extends over 18 amino acids. Germline V gives CDR1 SGHAT, CDR2 FQNNGV. The CDR3 coding sequence is TGTGCCAGCAGCTTAGAAGGGGTAGCGGGAGGGAAAAGGTCTCGGGCGTACTTC. Amino acids: CASSLEGVAGGKRSRAYF.

The sample holds many counts of this clonotype. The chain carries TRBV9 and TRBJ2-3; TRBD2 agrees at 12 bases. Germline-derived CDR1 and CDR2 are SGDLS and YYNGEE. J lost 2 bases, V lost 0 bases, and 1 base had no gene match. CDR3 length equals 16 residues. The CDR3 protein is CASSVASGRATDTQYF. The CDR3 DNA reads as TGTGCCAGCAGCGTAGCTAGCGGGAGGGCCACAGATACGCAGTATTTT.

The chain links TRBV4-2 to TRBJ1-5; D is unclear. The CDR3 extends over 18 amino acids. Germline V gene sequence: CDR1 LGHNA, CDR2 YNFKEQ. Deletions cut 5 bases from V and 3 bases from J, with 23 bases between. The CDR3 DNA reads TGTGCCAGCAGCATAAGGGAGCCCGACATGTCACCCAATCAGCCCCAGCATTTT. It specifies CASSIREPDMSPNQPQHF.

The genes are TRBV10-2 and TRBJ2-3; D uncertain. The CDR3 length is 15 residues. Germline assignment: CDR1 WSHSY and CDR2 SAAADI. Trimming took 0 bases from V and 2 from J, leaving 9 bases between them. The CDR3 region has the DNA TGCGCCAGCAGTGAGTCCATCGCCCCCACAGATACGCAGTATTTT. Its protein product is CASSESIAPTDTQYF.

This clonotype appeared a few times. The V gene is TRBV9, the J gene TRBJ1-2; TRBD1 is a possible D gene (5 bases). Germline-derived CDR1 and CDR2 are SGDLS and YYNGEE. CDR3 length: 14 amino acids. V was clipped by 0 bases and J by 7 bases, with 13 bases between them. This chain's CDR3 is CASSVDRGRGGYTF. As DNA, the CDR3 is TGTGCCAGCAGCGTAGATCGGGGACGGGGTGGCTACACCTTC.